This T cell receptor (beta chain) stems from a study of T cell responses to AZD1222 COVID-19 vaccine. Looking at the study overall: Second-dose recipients at about 4 or about 12 weeks were treated as one pooled group.

This table comes from immunoSEQ multiplex PCR, and its TCRdb copy is limited to in-frame clones, with some not included. The sample shows about 68,000 clones, about nine tenths of them seen only once. J gave up 0 bases and V 7 bases, and 6 bases lay outside the gene matches. The CDR3 has 14 amino acids. CDR1 and CDR2 (germline): SNHLY, FYNNEI. With respect to this clone: Its antigen is not identified.

Study outcomes and limitations: The donor group comprised mostly white British people and more females; the analysis possibly underestimated clonal diversity. Targeting of unmutated variant regions was reportedly seen in nearly half of spike-specific TCRs. Vaccine-associated CD4 TCRs ranged over spike, dominating at 160-218 and 743-854.

The rearrangement joins TRBV2 to TRBJ2-7, with 7 bases matching TRBD1. The TCR comes from an adult in good health. Material: peripheral blood, obtained on day 0 of AZD1222 vaccination. In DNA, the CDR3 is TGTGCCAGCACCGCGGACAGGAGCTCCTACGAGCAGTACTTC. It is translated as CASTADRSSYEQYF.